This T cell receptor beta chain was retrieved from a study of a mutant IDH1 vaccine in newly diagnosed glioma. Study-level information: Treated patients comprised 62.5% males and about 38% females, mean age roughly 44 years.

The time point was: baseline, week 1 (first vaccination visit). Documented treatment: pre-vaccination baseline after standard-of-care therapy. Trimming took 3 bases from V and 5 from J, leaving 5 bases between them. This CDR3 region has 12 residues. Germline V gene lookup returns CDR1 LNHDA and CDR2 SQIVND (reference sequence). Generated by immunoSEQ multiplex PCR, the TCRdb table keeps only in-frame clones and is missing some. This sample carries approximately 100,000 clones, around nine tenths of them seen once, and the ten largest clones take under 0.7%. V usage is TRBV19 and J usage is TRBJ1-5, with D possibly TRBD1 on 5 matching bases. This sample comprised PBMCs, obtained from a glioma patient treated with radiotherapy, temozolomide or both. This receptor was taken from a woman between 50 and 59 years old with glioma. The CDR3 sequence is CASSMGDQPQHF. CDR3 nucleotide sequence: TGTGCCAGTAGTATGGGGGATCAGCCCCAGCATTTT.